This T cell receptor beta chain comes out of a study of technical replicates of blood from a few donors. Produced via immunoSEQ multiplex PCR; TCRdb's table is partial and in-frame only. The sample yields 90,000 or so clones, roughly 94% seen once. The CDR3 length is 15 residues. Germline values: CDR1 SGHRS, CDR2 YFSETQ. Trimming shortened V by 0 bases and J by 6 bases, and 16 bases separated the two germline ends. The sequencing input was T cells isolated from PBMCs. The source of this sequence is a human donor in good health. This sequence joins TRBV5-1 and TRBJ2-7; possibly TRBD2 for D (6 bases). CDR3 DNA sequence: TGCGCCAGCAGCTTGGCGGGGGTTCTCGTTAGCGAGCAGTACTTC. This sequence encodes CASSLAGVLVSEQYF.